The rows below give T cell receptor beta chains drawn from one sample of a study of blood T cell repertoires in COVID-19. Some clones are missing from TCRdb's copy, which holds only in-frame ones; the method was immunoSEQ multiplex PCR. Of 40,000 to 55,000 clones in the sample, under 90% were seen once. The material sequenced was peripheral blood. These receptors were taken from a woman aged 70-85 years with acute or convalescent COVID-19. Each CDR3 is given with its conserved first and last residue. The D gene is left open where the match is weak. Not every row has a clone size; where given, it reads once, few, many or a size class.

d_call j_call v_call clone_size cdr3_nt cdr3_aa
NA TRBJ1-1 TRBV11-3 once TGTGCCAGCAGCTTAGTTTCACACGCTGGGAACACTGAAGCTTTCTTT CASSLVSHAGNTEAFF
TRBD1 TRBJ2-1 TRBV11-2 NA TGTGCCAGCAGCACCCGGGACAGGGGGCGAGATGAGCAGTTCTTC CASSTRDRGRDEQFF
TRBD1 TRBJ1-5 TRBV7-2 NA TGTGCCAGCAGCTCCAACAGGGGGAGCAATCAGCCCCAGCATTTT CASSSNRGSNQPQHF
NA TRBJ2-1 TRBV7-3 NA TGTGCCAGCAGCTTGGGAGCGGGCCCCCAGAATGAGCAGTTCTTC CASSLGAGPQNEQFF
TRBD2 TRBJ2-3 TRBV19 NA TGTGCCAGTAGCGGGGGGACGGGTACTATCACAGATACGCAGTATTTT CASSGGTGTITDTQYF
TRBD2 TRBJ2-7 TRBV2 few TGTGCCAGCAATCTAGCGGGAGTCTACGAGCAGTACTTC CASNLAGVYEQYF
NA TRBJ1-1 TRBV18 NA TGTGCCAGCTCACCAGAGGTACCTGAGATGAACACTGAAGCTTTCTTT CASSPEVPEMNTEAFF
TRBD2 TRBJ2-7 TRBV28 NA TGTGCCAGCACCCCGGGAGGTGAGAGCTCCTACGAGCAGTACTTC CASTPGGESSYEQYF
TRBD1 TRBJ2-7 TRBV18 NA TGTGCCAGCTCACCGCCGGGACAGGGTACCTACGAGCAGTACTTC CASSPPGQGTYEQYF
NA TRBJ2-1 TRBV29-1 NA TGCAGCGTTTCTCGGGAGCGGAGGAATGAGCAGTTCTTC CSVSRERRNEQFF
NA TRBJ2-7 TRBV30 once TGTGCCTGGAACAGGCGGCTAGTTGACTACGAGCAGTACTTC CAWNRRLVDYEQYF
NA TRBJ1-2 TRBV12-3/TRBV12-4 NA TGTGCCAGCAGTCCAGGCCGATCATTGGGCTACACCTTC CASSPGRSLGYTF
NA TRBJ1-1 TRBV6-2/TRBV6-3 NA TGTGCCAGCAGCCTCTACGCCGCGAACACTGAAGCTTTCTTT CASSLYAANTEAFF
TRBD1 TRBJ1-5 TRBV19 few TGTGCCAGTAGTACCGGACAGGGTCGCAATCAGCCCCAGCATTTT CASSTGQGRNQPQHF
NA TRBJ1-1 TRBV5-4 NA TGTGCCAGCAGCTCCGAGGGCCCATACACTGAAGCTTTCTTT CASSSEGPYTEAFF
NA TRBJ2-7 TRBV5-4 NA TGTGCCAGCAGCTTGGGTCTAGGCCTTTACGAGCAGTACTTC CASSLGLGLYEQYF
NA TRBJ1-6 TRBV5-1 NA TGCGCCAGCAGCTTGGATACCTCCAAGCGGTCACCCCTCCACTTT CASSLDTSKRSPLHF
TRBD2 TRBJ2-1 TRBV6-4 NA TGTGCCAGCAGTGTCTCTAGCGGGACCCCCTACAATGAGCAGTTCTTC CASSVSSGTPYNEQFF
TRBD2 TRBJ2-1 TRBV7-3 NA TGTGCCAGCAGCTTAGCGGGAGCCTACAATGAGCAGTTCTTC CASSLAGAYNEQFF
TRBD2 TRBJ2-7 TRBV4-1 NA TGCGCCAGCAGCCAAGATGGACTAGCGGGAGAGGTAACCTACGAGCAGTACTTC CASSQDGLAGEVTYEQYF
TRBD2 TRBJ2-7 TRBV5-1 few TGCGCCAGCAGCTTGGCGGCGGGAGGCTACGAGCAGTACTTC CASSLAAGGYEQYF
TRBD1 TRBJ2-5 TRBV6-5 NA TGTTCGCACAATCCGGGACAGGGGGCTCGGGAGACCCAGTACTTC CSHNPGQGARETQYF
TRBD2 TRBJ2-7 TRBV5-4 NA TGTGCCAGCAGCTTGGCTGCGGGAGGGCCCTACGAGCAGTACTTC CASSLAAGGPYEQYF
TRBD2 TRBJ2-3 TRBV4-2 NA TGTGCCAGCAGCCCCCTAGCGGCTAGCACAGATACGCAGTATTTT CASSPLAASTDTQYF
NA TRBJ1-4 TRBV21-1 NA TGTGCCAGCAGCCCAAACGGGAGGGGCCGGGAAAAACTGTTTTTT CASSPNGRGREKLFF
NA TRBJ1-5 TRBV15 NA TGTGCCACCAGCCCTTCCGGGGTGGTAGGACATCAGCCCCAGCATTTT CATSPSGVVGHQPQHF
TRBD1 TRBJ1-2 TRBV28 NA TGTGCCAGCAGTTTAGGACAGGGGGCACAGGGCTACACCTTC CASSLGQGAQGYTF
NA TRBJ2-7 TRBV6-5 NA TGTGCCAGCAGTTACTCGTTCCAGGCGAGCTCCTACGAGCAGTACTTC CASSYSFQASSYEQYF
TRBD2 TRBJ2-3 TRBV25-1 NA TGTGCCAGCAGCCCGAGCCCGGGACTAGCAAACACAGATACGCAGTATTTT CASSPSPGLANTDTQYF
NA TRBJ2-7 TRBV6-5 few TGTGCCAGCAGTTACAAATTCCCGGTCCTCTACGAGCAGTACTTC CASSYKFPVLYEQYF
NA TRBJ2-3 TRBV7-3 NA TGTGCCAGCAGCCTCGGACACTCCACAGATACGCAGTATTTT CASSLGHSTDTQYF
NA TRBJ2-7 TRBV7-8 NA TGTGCCAGCAGCCCCCCCGGGACTGGATTCTACGAGCAGTACTTC CASSPPGTGFYEQYF
TRBD2 TRBJ2-3 TRBV7-2 NA TGTGCCAGCAGCTTAAGACTAGCGGGAGTTCTAGGGAGCACAGATACGCAGTATTTT CASSLRLAGVLGSTDTQYF
TRBD1 TRBJ2-1 TRBV6-5 NA TGTGCCAGTAGACAGGGGGGAGGGAATGAGCAGTTCTTC CASRQGGGNEQFF
NA TRBJ2-1 TRBV11-3 NA TGTGCCAGCAGCCCGAAAGCCCTAGGTGCGTTTAATGAGCAGTTCTTC CASSPKALGAFNEQFF
TRBD2 TRBJ2-4 TRBV7-9 NA TGTGCCAGCAGCCCCGAGGCTAGCGGGAGACTAGCCAAAAACATTCAGTACTTC CASSPEASGRLAKNIQYF
TRBD2 TRBJ2-7 TRBV19 NA TGTGCCAGTAGTTCTATCGGGAGGAACTCCTACGAGCAGTACTTC CASSSIGRNSYEQYF
TRBD1 TRBJ1-2 TRBV7-9 NA TGTGCCAGCAGCTTACTTTCTACTCAAGGGGGCCTCTATGGCTACACCTTC CASSLLSTQGGLYGYTF
TRBD2 TRBJ2-5 TRBV24-1 once TGTGCCACCAGTGATCCCCTAGCGGGAGGCGTAGAAGAGACCCAGTACTTC CATSDPLAGGVEETQYF
TRBD1 TRBJ1-1 TRBV5-1 NA TGCGCCAGCAGGTCCCAAGACAGGGGGCGTACTGAAGCTTTCTTT CASRSQDRGRTEAFF
NA TRBJ1-1 TRBV6-5 NA TGTGCCAGCAGTTACTGGGGCGCGAACACTGAAGCTTTCTTT CASSYWGANTEAFF
TRBD1 TRBJ1-2 TRBV30 NA TGTGCCTGGAGTAGGCTTTGGCAGGGGGAGAGAGGCTACACCTTC CAWSRLWQGERGYTF
NA TRBJ2-5 TRBV19 NA TGTGCCAGTAGTACCCAGAAGGGGGAGACCCAGTACTTC CASSTQKGETQYF
TRBD2 TRBJ2-1 TRBV6-2/TRBV6-3 NA TGTGCCAGCAGCCCTACTAGCGGGAGGCCTGGGAATGAGCAGTTCTTC CASSPTSGRPGNEQFF
TRBD2 TRBJ2-1 TRBV18 NA TGTGCCAGCTCACGGGGGGGGGACTCCTACAATGAGCAGTTCTTC CASSRGGDSYNEQFF
NA TRBJ2-3 TRBV18 NA TGTGCCAGCTCACCGGAGAGTACAGATACGCAGTATTTT CASSPESTDTQYF
NA TRBJ2-7 TRBV6-6 NA TGTGCCAGCAGCCAACCGGGGGAGACCGAGCAGTACTTC CASSQPGETEQYF
TRBD1 TRBJ1-2 TRBV5-4 once TGTGCCAGCAGGGTTCAGGGGGCCAACTATGGCTACACCTTC CASRVQGANYGYTF
NA TRBJ2-5 TRBV7-2 NA TGTGCCAGCAGCTTAGCATCGCTAGAAGAGACCCAGTACTTC CASSLASLEETQYF
TRBD1 TRBJ1-2 TRBV19 NA TGTGCCAGTAGTTTACCGGACAGGGTGAGCTACACCTTC CASSLPDRVSYTF
TRBD2 TRBJ2-7 TRBV19 NA TGTGCCAGTAGGGGGGGACTAGCGGATTTTTACGAGCAGTACTTC CASRGGLADFYEQYF
NA TRBJ2-6 TRBV9 NA TGTGCCAGCAGCGTAGAGGGGGTTCCAATTACTGGGGCCAACGTCCTGACTTTC CASSVEGVPITGANVLTF
NA TRBJ1-2 TRBV4-1 NA TGCGCCAGCAGCCGCTCAACTGGGACACAGTCCTATGGCTACACCTTC CASSRSTGTQSYGYTF